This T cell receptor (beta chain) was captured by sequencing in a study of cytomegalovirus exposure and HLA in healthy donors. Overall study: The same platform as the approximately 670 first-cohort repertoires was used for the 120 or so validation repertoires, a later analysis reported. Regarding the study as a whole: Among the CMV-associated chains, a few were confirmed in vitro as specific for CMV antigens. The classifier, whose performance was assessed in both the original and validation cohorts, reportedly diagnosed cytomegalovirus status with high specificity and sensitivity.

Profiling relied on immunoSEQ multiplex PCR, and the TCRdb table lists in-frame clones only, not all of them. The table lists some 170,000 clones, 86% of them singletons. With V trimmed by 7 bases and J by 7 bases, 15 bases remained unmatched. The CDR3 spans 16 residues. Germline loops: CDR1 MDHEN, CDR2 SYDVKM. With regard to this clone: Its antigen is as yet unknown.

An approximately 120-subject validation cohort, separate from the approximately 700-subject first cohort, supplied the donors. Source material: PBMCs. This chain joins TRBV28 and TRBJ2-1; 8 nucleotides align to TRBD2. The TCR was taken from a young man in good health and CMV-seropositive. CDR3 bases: TGTGCCAGCACTCCAGTTGGGGCTAGCGGGCGGAATGAGCAGTTCTTC. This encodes CASTPVGASGRNEQFF.